Listed below are T cell receptor beta chains from one sample, sequenced in a study of CD8 T cells in ankylosing spondylitis. One entry per CDR3 protein, called by TCRdb with MiXCR from the 5' RACE reads. Found here are around 540,000 distinct CDR3 sequences, approximately 11% of them singletons; the top ten hold approximately 6.2%. Sample: blood, either unsorted or a sorted T cell fraction (not recorded which). The receptors originated from a male donor with ankylosing spondylitis. CDR3s include the opening cysteine and the closing phenylalanine or tryptophan. The D gene is left open where the match is weak. Clone size is shown for a subset of rows, as once, few, many or a class of expanded clone.

d_call,v_call,j_call,clone_size,cdr3_nt,cdr3_aa
NA,TRBV7-8,TRBJ2-2,NA,TGTGCCAGCAGCTTCCCCGGGACAATAAGCACCGGGGAGCTGTTTTTT,CASSFPGTISTGELFF
NA,TRBV7-2,TRBJ1-2,NA,TGTGCCAGCAGCTTCCCATCAGCAGGCTTCTATGGCTACACCTTC,CASSFPSAGFYGYTF
NA,TRBV12-3/TRBV12-4,TRBJ1-3,few,TGTGCCAGCAGTTCCACGGGTGGAAACACCATATATTTT,CASSSTGGNTIYF
NA,TRBV18,TRBJ1-1,NA,TGTGCCAGCTCACCAACGAACCTGAACACTGAAGCTTTCTTT,CASSPTNLNTEAFF
NA,TRBV27,TRBJ1-3,NA,TGTGCCAGCAGTTTAAACCAGGGTTCGTTTGCTGGAAACACCATATATTTT,CASSLNQGSFAGNTIYF
NA,TRBV2,TRBJ1-1,NA,TGTGCCAGCAGTGAATGGGGGGCCGGGAACACTGAAGCTTTCTTT,CASSEWGAGNTEAFF
TRBD1,TRBV15,TRBJ1-2,few,TGTGCCACCAGCTCCGGACAGGGGAATGGCTACACCTTC,CATSSGQGNGYTF
NA,TRBV12-3/TRBV12-4,TRBJ2-1,many,TGTGCCAGCAGTGTGGACAGATCCTACAATGAGCAGTTCTTC,CASSVDRSYNEQFF
NA,TRBV20-1,TRBJ2-2,NA,TGCAGTGCTAGACTCGTAAACACCGGGGAGCTGTTTTTT,CSARLVNTGELFF
TRBD2,TRBV30,TRBJ2-2,NA,TGTGCCCGCAGCGGGAGAGGCACCGGGGAGCTGTTTTTT,CARSGRGTGELFF
NA,TRBV20-1,TRBJ1-5,NA,TGCAGTGCTAGAATTTCGACAGATAATCAGCCCCAGCATTTT,CSARISTDNQPQHF
NA,TRBV4-1,TRBJ2-1,few,TGCGCCAGCAGCCAACTCCAGTTCGCCTACAATGAGCAGTTCTTC,CASSQLQFAYNEQFF
NA,TRBV15,TRBJ1-6,few,TGTGCCACCAGCAGAGGGGTTAATTCACCCCTCCACTTT,CATSRGVNSPLHF
NA,TRBV30,TRBJ1-2,few,TGTGCCTGGAGTTCCCTGGGAGGCTACACCTTC,CAWSSLGGYTF
TRBD1,TRBV7-9,TRBJ2-7,many,TGTGCCAGCAGCTTGGGACAGGGCTTCGAGCAGTACTTC,CASSLGQGFEQYF
NA,TRBV25-1,TRBJ2-5,NA,TGTGCCAGCAGTGTGACTGAACCTCAAGAGACCCAGTACTTC,CASSVTEPQETQYF
NA,TRBV29-1,TRBJ2-4,many,TGCAGCGTTCGGATAGCCAAAAACATTCAGTACTTC,CSVRIAKNIQYF
NA,TRBV12-3/TRBV12-4,TRBJ1-5,many,TGTGCCAGCAATCAACAGATTAGCAATCAGCCCCAGCATTTT,CASNQQISNQPQHF
TRBD2,TRBV4-2,TRBJ2-5,few,TGTGCCAGCAGCCAAGATCTTGCGCTAGCGGGAGGCAAAGAGACCCAGTACTTC,CASSQDLALAGGKETQYF
NA,TRBV20-1,TRBJ1-6,NA,TGCAGTGCCCCCGCCGGCAGGGCTAATTCACCCCTCCACTTT,CSAPAGRANSPLHF
NA,TRBV10-2,TRBJ1-1,once,TGCGCCAGCAAGGAGGGGTGGACTGAAGCTTTCTTT,CASKEGWTEAFF
TRBD1,TRBV11-3,TRBJ1-2,few,TGTGCCAGCAGCTCCGGGACAGGAGACCCTAACTATGGCTACACCTTC,CASSSGTGDPNYGYTF
NA,TRBV5-1,TRBJ1-1,NA,TGCGCCAGCAGCTTGGGAAACACTGTAGCTTTCTTT,CASSLGNTVAFF
NA,TRBV30,TRBJ2-2,NA,TGTGCCTGGTCTGGGGCGAACACCGGGGAGCTGTTTTTT,CAWSGANTGELFF
TRBD2,TRBV12-3/TRBV12-4,TRBJ2-3,many,TGTGCCAGCACCCTCGGGGGGTCTAGCACAGATACGCAGTATTTT,CASTLGGSSTDTQYF
NA,TRBV24-1,TRBJ2-3,few,TGTGCCACCACATCCAACACAGATACGCAGTATTTT,CATTSNTDTQYF
NA,TRBV20-1,TRBJ2-7,NA,TGCAGTGCTAGATTGGGGGCGGGTATCTACGAGCAGTACTTC,CSARLGAGIYEQYF
NA,TRBV15,TRBJ2-2,few,TGTGCCACCAGCAGAGATATAATCCGAAAGGAAATCGGGGAGCTGTTTTTT,CATSRDIIRKEIGELFF
NA,TRBV3-1,TRBJ1-5,few,TGTGCCAGCAGCCAAGATTCGGGGCATCAGCCCCAGCATTTT,CASSQDSGHQPQHF
NA,TRBV20-1,TRBJ2-1,NA,TGCAGCTCGACCGGGACTCCCCGAGGTGGAAATGAGCAGTTCTTC,CSSTGTPRGGNEQFF
TRBD2,TRBV12-3/TRBV12-4,TRBJ2-3,many,TGTGCCAGCATATCCCAGGGGGCTAGCGGGAGGCAAACGCAGTATTTT,CASISQGASGRQTQYF
TRBD2,TRBV6-4,TRBJ2-2,few,TGTGCCAGCAGTGGAAAAGCGGGAGACAACACCGGGGAGCTGTTTTTT,CASSGKAGDNTGELFF
NA,TRBV29-1,TRBJ2-3,many,TGCAGCGGCGACCGAGGGACAGATACGCAGTATTTT,CSGDRGTDTQYF
TRBD2,TRBV20-1,TRBJ2-3,NA,TGCTGTGCCCTCAGGAGCGGGATTACAGATACGCAGTATTTT,CCALRSGITDTQYF
NA,TRBV29-1,TRBJ1-1,NA,TGCAGCGTTGTACGGCTCGGGGAAGCTTTCTTT,CSVVRLGEAFF
NA,TRBV12-3/TRBV12-4,TRBJ2-3,NA,TGTGCCAGCAGTCCGCGAGGGGCCCTTAGCACAGATACGCAGTATTTT,CASSPRGALSTDTQYF
TRBD2,TRBV11-2,TRBJ2-1,many,TGTGCCAGCAGCTTGTCCGGGACTAGCATGAGCAATGAGCAGTTCTTC,CASSLSGTSMSNEQFF
TRBD2,TRBV5-1,TRBJ2-3,few,TGCGCCAGCAGTTCCTCCGGGACTAGCGCAGATACGCAGTATTTT,CASSSSGTSADTQYF
TRBD2,TRBV14,TRBJ2-7,NA,TGTGCCAGCAGCCAAGCTATCGGACTAGCGGGAAGCTACGAGCAGTACTTC,CASSQAIGLAGSYEQYF
NA,TRBV16,TRBJ2-7,NA,TGTGCCAGCAGCTTCCCCACCCTCTACGAGCAGTACTTC,CASSFPTLYEQYF
NA,TRBV2,TRBJ2-2,many,TGTGCCAGCAGACACACAGGGAGCGGGGAGCTGTTTTTT,CASRHTGSGELFF
TRBD1,TRBV24-1,TRBJ2-2,many,TGTGCCACCAGTCAACGGGGGGACAGGGGATATCCCACGAACACCGGGGAGCTGTTTTTT,CATSQRGDRGYPTNTGELFF
NA,TRBV20-1,TRBJ2-3,NA,TGCAGTGCTAAGGAGGGGTCCACAGATACGCAGTATTTT,CSAKEGSTDTQYF
NA,TRBV7-2,TRBJ1-2,many,TGTGCCAGCAGCCAAATCATGGGGGATCGGTATGGCTACACCTTC,CASSQIMGDRYGYTF
TRBD1,TRBV12-3/TRBV12-4,TRBJ2-7,many,TGTGCCAGCAGCCTTAGGCGACAGGGATCGTACGAGCAGTACTTC,CASSLRRQGSYEQYF
TRBD1,TRBV20-1,TRBJ2-1,few,TGCAGTGCTAGAGCCCCGGGACAGGGGGTTTCTAGGGAGCAGTTCTTC,CSARAPGQGVSREQFF
NA,TRBV5-6,TRBJ2-3,few,TGTGCCAGCAGCTTGGCGGGCAGGGTGGATACGCAGTATTTT,CASSLAGRVDTQYF
TRBD1,TRBV5-1,TRBJ1-1,NA,TGCGCCAGCACCACAGGGGGGAGGTCAGACACTGAAGCTTTCTTT,CASTTGGRSDTEAFF
NA,TRBV29-1,TRBJ1-1,NA,TGCAGCGTTCCAGGTTGGAGGGGGGTTACTGAAGCTTTCTTT,CSVPGWRGVTEAFF
TRBD2,TRBV7-2,TRBJ2-1,many,TGTGCCAGCAGCTCCGGACTAGCGGGAGGAGAGCAGTTCTTC,CASSSGLAGGEQFF
TRBD1,TRBV7-7,TRBJ2-2,few,TGTGCCAGCAGCTCCGGGACAGGGCTTTGGAACACCGGGGAGCTGTTTTTT,CASSSGTGLWNTGELFF
NA,TRBV7-8,TRBJ2-6,NA,TGTGCCAGCAGACGGTCAGGGGACGGGGCCAACGTCCTGACTTTC,CASRRSGDGANVLTF
TRBD1,TRBV20-1,TRBJ2-7,NA,TGCAGTGCTCCGGACAGGGGCTACGAGCAGTACTTC,CSAPDRGYEQYF
NA,TRBV20-1,TRBJ1-6,few,TGCAGTGCTAGAGATAGACCACCTGACAGTATCAATTCACCCCTCCACTTT,CSARDRPPDSINSPLHF
TRBD1,TRBV3-1,TRBJ2-1,many,TGTGCCAGCAGCCAAGGGGGACAGGGGCGGTCGTTCTTC,CASSQGGQGRSFF
TRBD1,TRBV12-3/TRBV12-4,TRBJ1-2,NA,TGTGCCAGCAGCACGGACAGGGTGAATGGCTACACCTTC,CASSTDRVNGYTF
TRBD2,TRBV12-3/TRBV12-4,TRBJ2-1,many,TGTGCCAGCAGTTCTAGCGGGAGACCCAATGAGCAGTTCTTC,CASSSSGRPNEQFF
NA,TRBV5-1,TRBJ2-1,NA,TGCGCCAGCAGCTTCTCTTTTACGACTTGGGGGAGGTACAATGAGCAGTTCTTC,CASSFSFTTWGRYNEQFF
NA,TRBV10-3,TRBJ2-2,NA,TGTGCCATCAGTGATCAGGGGCGAGGCACCGGGGAGCTGTTTTTT,CAISDQGRGTGELFF